This T cell receptor (beta chain) came from a study of shared clonotypes between healthy human individuals. Study conclusions and caveats: Among donors, the sharing of clonotypes was expected to be influenced by sequencing depth.

Turning to this clone: What it recognizes is unknown.

Sorted-subset replicate PCR reactions were performed with approximately 200 ng DNA, corresponding to 30,000 or so T cell genomes. Original processing notes: Filtering differed because ImmunoSEQ produced junction-only sequences that carried no quality scores. Sequencing was performed with immunoSEQ multiplex PCR; in TCRdb, only in-frame clones are kept and a portion is missing. V and J calls and clone size are those listed in that table; D and trimming were worked out from the DNA. This table holds more than 900,000 clones, around three quarters found once. Germline V gene data show CDR1 as KGHSH and CDR2 as LQKENI. V was pared by 3 bases and J by 0 bases, with 9 bases between. This CDR3 region has 15 residues.

The sample consisted of memory CD4+ T cells from PBMCs. Subset of the sample: CD45RA-negative fraction. The V gene is TRBV18, the J gene TRBJ2-1; a possible D gene is TRBD2 (6 bases). The sequence came from a man between 18 and 29 years old in good health. Some clones in this sample may be carry-over from other donors' samples. CDR3 nucleotides: TGTGCCAGCTCACCTCGGGAGTCCTCCTACAATGAGCAGTTCTTC. Protein sequence: CASSPRESSYNEQFF.